The clone carrying this T cell receptor beta chain was observed many times. Its antigen is currently unknown. V lost 1 base, J lost 4 bases, and 7 bases lay in between. CDR3 size: 14 residues. The germline V gene encodes CDR1 LGHDT and CDR2 YNNKEL (reference sequence). One entry per CDR3 protein, called by TCRdb with MiXCR from the multiplex PCR reads. The sample includes some 170,000 distinct CDR3 sequences, around a third of them seen just once. The lymph nodes were axillary draining lymph nodes from breast cancer patients. The data derive from a study of breast tumors, draining lymph nodes, adjacent tissues. Study findings and constraints: The lymph node origin of tumor T cells was framed as consistent with a hypothesis, not demonstrated.

The J gene is TRBJ2-2, the V gene TRBV3-1; a weak D match, TRBD2 (5 bases). This receptor was obtained from a female donor with breast cancer. Some clones in this sample may be carry-over from other donors' samples. The material sequenced was axillary lymph node tissue. CDR3 in amino acids: CASSQGTPTGELFF. The CDR3 DNA follows: TGTGCCAGCAGCCAAGGGACTCCCACCGGGGAGCTGTTTTTT.